What follows describes a single TCR beta chain. These data come from a study of blood T cell repertoires in COVID-19. As for the study in general: Nucleic acid was either cDNA or gDNA, and it came from T cells, B-cell-depleted T cells, or PBMCs.

Here immunoSEQ multiplex PCR was the method, and the copy in TCRdb shows in-frame clones only, minus some. The data show some 200,000 clones, around nine tenths seen once. Germline CDR1 and CDR2: SGDLS and YYNGEE. The V gene end was trimmed by 2 bases and the J gene end by 5 bases; junction bases not matched to a gene: 3. This CDR3 is 14 amino acids long. The chain carries TRBV9 and TRBJ2-5, with 10 bases aligning to TRBD2. The sequence came from a woman between 18 and 29 years old who had recovered from COVID-19. The specimen was peripheral blood. The CDR3 spells CASSVSGGRETQYF. CDR3 DNA: TGTGCCAGCAGCGTTAGCGGGGGGAGGGAGACCCAGTACTTC.